The 27 T cell receptor beta chains given below trace back to one sample, sequenced in a study of T cells in localized non-small cell lung cancer. Some clones are missing from TCRdb's copy, which holds only in-frame ones; the method was immunoSEQ multiplex PCR. The data contain some 50,000 clones, roughly 83% of them singletons. The sequences come from peripheral blood mononuclear cells, collected before any cancer treatment. The receptors were gathered from a man aged 35 to 69 with stage III lung adenocarcinoma.

The gene calls are TRBV27 and TRBJ1-1; D unclear. The CDR3 is 13 residues long. V lost 7 bases, J lost 1 base, and 10 bases lay in between. Germline V gene data show CDR1 as MNHEY and CDR2 as SMNVEV (reference sequence). The chain's CDR3 is CASMRLQNTEAFF. CDR3 bases: TGTGCCAGCATGCGGCTACAGAACACTGAAGCTTTCTTT.

This clone appeared once. The gene calls are TRBV11-3 and TRBJ2-6; D perhaps matches TRBD1 (5 bases). This CDR3 has 14 residues. CDR1 is SGHNT and CDR2 is YENEEA in the germline V gene. V lost 2 bases and J 3 bases, leaving 5 bases between the germline ends. The CDR3 DNA reads TGTGCCAGCAGCTTAAGGGGTGGGGCCAACGTCCTGACTTTC. Residues: CASSLRGGANVLTF.

This CDR3 is CASSPRLGREQYF. CDR3 sequence (DNA): TGTGCCAGCAGCCCTCGACTGGGCAGGGAGCAGTACTTC. The genes are TRBV13 and TRBJ2-7; D not certain. CDR1 and CDR2 (germline): PRHDT, FYEKMQ (reference sequence). This CDR3 spans 13 amino acids. V gave up 5 bases and J gave up 7 bases, with 15 bases separating them.

A word on this clone: The junction shows a germline mismatch at one end, possibly a read error. The J gene is TRBJ1-2, the V gene TRBV2; 8 nucleotides align to TRBD1. The germline V gene has CDR1 SNHLY and CDR2 FYNNEI. The CDR3 covers 12 residues. The CDR3 DNA sequence: TGTGCCAGCAGTGAAGAGGGACAGGTCCTGGTCTTC. Translation gives CASSEEGQVLVF. The entire variable domain, with the rest obtained from reference TRBV2 and TRBJ1-2, is as follows: EPEVTQTPSHQVTQMGQEVILRCVPISNHLYFYWYRQILGQKVEFLVSFYNNEISEKSEIFDDQFSVERPDGSNFTLKIRSTKLEDSAMYFCASSEEGQVLVFGSGTRLTVV.

The chain employs TRBV30 and TRBJ2-1; the match to TRBD2 covers 8 bases. The CDR3 extends over 20 amino acids. Germline V gene sequence: CDR1 GTSNPN, CDR2 SVGIG (reference sequence). The V segment lost 1 base and the J segment 8 bases; nucleotides outside the gene matches: 25. CDR3 amino acids: CAWSAPDSTVAGLHRDEQFF. Written as DNA, the CDR3 is TGTGCCTGGAGTGCCCCTGACTCCACCGTAGCGGGGCTTCACAGGGATGAGCAGTTCTTC.

The V gene is TRBV28, the J gene TRBJ2-3; TRBD2 matches 9 bases. J gave up 4 bases and V 7 bases, and 9 bases lay outside the gene matches. The CDR3 is made up of 15 amino acids. The germline V gene has CDR1 MDHEN and CDR2 SYDVKM. The CDR3 spells CASTNLSGSPDTQYF. For the CDR3, the DNA is TGTGCCAGCACGAACCTTAGCGGGAGTCCAGATACGCAGTATTTT.

This clone came up once. This chain connects TRBV7-3 to TRBJ2-1; 10 bases agree with TRBD2. Germline CDR1 SGHTA, CDR2 FQGTGA. There are 14 residues in the CDR3. Trimming removed 5 bases from V and 5 bases from J; junction bases left unmatched: 3. Here the CDR3 DNA reads TGTGCCAGCAGCCCGGGACTAGCGAACAATGAGCAGTTCTTC. Translation gives CASSPGLANNEQFF.

The chain combines TRBV30 with TRBJ1-3, with unresolved D. The V end was cut by 4 bases, the J end by 0 bases, with 7 bases between. Germline V gives CDR1 GTSNPN, CDR2 SVGIG (reference sequence). The CDR3 sequence is 13 residues long. CDR3 region: CAWTINSGNTIYF. The CDR3, as DNA: TGTGCCTGGACCATAAACTCTGGAAACACCATATATTTT.

The chain recombines TRBV29-1 with TRBJ1-1, with D unresolved. This CDR3 is 10 amino acids long. Germline CDR1 and CDR2: SQVTM and ANQGSEA. Between the trimmed V and J ends, which lost 3 bases and 3 bases, there was a span of 2 bases. The CDR3 region has the DNA TGCAGCGTTGATGACACTGAAGCTTTCTTT. Its protein product is CSVDDTEAFF.

The genes are TRBV6-6 and TRBJ2-6; perhaps TRBD2 as D (5 bases). CDR1 is MNHNY and CDR2 is SVGAGI in the germline V gene (reference sequence). The CDR3 runs 16 residues. Trimming cost V 5 bases and J 0 bases, with 11 bases left between them. The CDR3 sequence is CASSTHRDSGANVLTF. CDR3 nucleotide sequence: TGTGCCAGCAGTACTCATCGGGACTCTGGGGCCAACGTCCTGACTTTC.

This chain joins TRBV6-5 and TRBJ1-1; a weak D match, TRBD1 (6 bases). Trimming pared 2 bases from V and 2 bases from J, leaving 12 bases between. CDR1 is MNHEY, CDR2 SVGAGI, per germline. The CDR3 runs 15 residues. CDR3 loop: CASSYGGMENTEAFF. The CDR3 DNA sequence: TGTGCCAGCAGTTACGGGGGCATGGAAAACACTGAAGCTTTCTTT.

The chain couples TRBV10-2 to TRBJ1-2; D is possibly TRBD1 (6 bases). The V gene's germline CDR1 is WSHSY and CDR2 SAAADI. Trimming left V 2 bases short and J 7 bases short, with 11 bases between. This CDR3 has 13 residues. The CDR3 DNA reads TGCGCCAGCAGTGAGATGGGGGCATCTGGCTACACCTTC. Translating gives CASSEMGASGYTF.

The chain carries TRBV7-2 and TRBJ1-5; 8 bases match TRBD1. The CDR3 has 13 amino acids. Germline assignment: CDR1 SGHTA and CDR2 FQGNSA. V dropped 4 bases and J dropped 5; count of bases not matched to a gene: 1. In DNA, the CDR3 is TGTGCCAGCAGCTCGGACAGGGATCAGCCCCAGCATTTT. Translation: CASSSDRDQPQHF.

This clone appeared a single time. The chain links TRBV7-3 to TRBJ2-5; D remains ambiguous. The CDR3 sequence is 13 residues long. V dropped 6 bases and J dropped 4 bases, with 12 bases sitting between them. Germline V gene lookup returns CDR1 SGHTA and CDR2 FQGTGA. CDR3 nucleotide sequence: TGTGCCAGCAGTTCAGAGCCCTCAGAGACCCAGTACTTC. Amino acids: CASSSEPSETQYF.

This clone showed up just a few times. This chain connects TRBV4-1 to TRBJ1-6, with 8 bases fitting TRBD1. V shed 0 bases and J 6 bases; nucleotides not matched to a gene: 4. CDR3 length equals 16 residues. CDR1 and CDR2 (germline): MGHRA, YSYEKL. CDR3 residues: CASSQDDRGINSPLHF. The CDR3 region has the DNA TGCGCCAGCAGCCAAGATGACAGGGGAATTAATTCACCCCTCCACTTT.

V gene TRBV14 combines with J gene TRBJ1-2; D unresolved. Germline V gives CDR1 SGHDN, CDR2 FVKESK. V was clipped by 0 bases and J by 4 bases, with 12 bases between them. This CDR3 spans 15 amino acids. In DNA form, the CDR3 reads TGTGCCAGCAGCCAAGATAGCGGAGGAACCTATGGCTACACCTTC. Translated: CASSQDSGGTYGYTF. The full variable domain, its missing parts supplied by reference TRBV14 and TRBJ1-2, is EAGVTQFPSHSVIEKGQTVTLRCDPISGHDNLYWYRRVMGKEIKFLLHFVKESKQDESGMPNNRFLAERTGGTYSTLKVQPAELEDSGVYFCASSQDSGGTYGYTFGSGTRLTVV.

The chain joins TRBV5-6 to TRBJ2-7, with 10 bases fitting TRBD2. V lost 5 bases and J lost 4; bases outside the gene matches: 6. From germline, CDR1 is SGHDT and CDR2 YYEEEE. The CDR3 totals 14 residues. The CDR3 nucleotides read TGTGCCAGCAGTTCCGGACTAGCGGCATACGAGCAGTACTTC. Encoded protein: CASSSGLAAYEQYF.

V is TRBV7-2 and J is TRBJ2-7; D uncertain. This CDR3 is 13 amino acids long. Trimming removed 4 bases from V and 6 bases from J, with 13 bases in between. The germline V gene encodes CDR1 SGHTA and CDR2 FQGNSA. The chain's CDR3 is CASSSTVDGEQYF. The CDR3 nucleotides are TGTGCCAGCAGCTCCACAGTGGACGGCGAGCAGTACTTC.

This sequence joins TRBV7-2 and TRBJ1-1, with TRBD1 identical over 10 bases. Trimming took 5 bases from V and 4 from J; bases not matched to a gene: 4. CDR3 length: 14 residues. Germline V CDR1 and CDR2: SGHTA, FQGNSA. As DNA, the CDR3 is TGTGCCAGCAGCGGACAGGGGGATGTCACTGAAGCTTTCTTT. This encodes CASSGQGDVTEAFF.

The chain has TRBV7-6 and TRBJ2-5; D assignment may be TRBD1 or TRBD2 (5 bases each). V gave up 6 bases and J gave up 2 bases, with 10 bases separating them. Looked up from germline, CDR1 is SGHVS and CDR2 is FNYEAQ. The CDR3 contains 13 residues. The CDR3 DNA sequence: TGTGCCAGCAGTAAGGGACGACAAGAGACCCAGTACTTC. Encoded protein: CASSKGRQETQYF.

The chain links TRBV7-2 to TRBJ1-5; unclear D gene. Germline lookup yields CDR1 SGHTA and CDR2 FQGNSA. There are 15 residues in the CDR3. V was shortened by 5 bases and J by 9 bases, with 20 bases between the two germline ends. The CDR3 sequence is CASSPPAGLWRPQHF. In DNA, the CDR3 is TGTGCCAGCAGCCCCCCGGCAGGCCTTTGGAGGCCCCAGCATTTT.

This clone was counted only a few times. Other DNA sequences in this specimen translate into the identical CDR3. V usage is TRBV7-9 and J usage is TRBJ1-2, with D possibly being TRBD1 (5 bases). Trimming left V 4 bases short and J 4 bases short, with 7 bases between. This CDR3 is built from 12 residues. Germline V CDR1 and CDR2: SEHNR, FQNEAQ (reference sequence). CDR3 nucleotide sequence: TGTGCCAGCAGCTCCGGGACCTATGGCTACACCTTC. It codes for CASSSGTYGYTF.

The genes are TRBV9 and TRBJ2-6; 8 nucleotides agree with TRBD1. The CDR3 runs to 15 residues. CDR1 is SGDLS and CDR2 is YYNGEE in the germline V gene. After removal of 3 bases from V and 1 base from J, the junction contained 0 bases not matched to a gene. This CDR3 is CASSGQGSGANVLTF. The CDR3 DNA follows: TGTGCCAGCAGCGGACAGGGGTCTGGGGCCAACGTCCTGACTTTC. The whole variable domain, remainder taken from reference TRBV9 and TRBJ2-6, is DSGVTQTPKHLITATGQRVTLRCSPRSGDLSVYWYQQSLDQGLQFLIQYYNGEERAKGNILERFSAQQFPDLHSELNLSSLELGDSALYFCASSGQGSGANVLTFGAGSRLTVL.

The chain uses TRBV5-4 and TRBJ2-7; D call uncertain. Trimming removed 0 bases from V and 6 bases from J, with 10 bases in between. Looked up from germline, CDR1 is SGHNT and CDR2 is YYREEE (reference sequence). The CDR3 length is 13 residues. In nucleotides, the CDR3 is TGTGCCAGCAGCTTGGGGTATATGAGCGAGCAGTACTTC. Translation: CASSLGYMSEQYF.

This clone was observed a handful of times. V gene TRBV7-9 combines with J gene TRBJ2-7; unclear D gene. CDR3 length equals 11 residues. Looked up from germline, CDR1 is SEHNR and CDR2 is FQNEAQ (reference sequence). Trimming took off 8 bases at V and 4 bases at J, with 9 bases between the two ends. The CDR3 DNA is TGTGCCAGCGTCGGCAGGTACGAGCAGTACTTC. Translation gives CASVGRYEQYF.

The chain couples TRBV27 to TRBJ2-5; 9 positions agree with TRBD2. The CDR3 has 15 amino acids. With V trimmed by 2 bases and J by 1 base, 2 bases remained unmatched. The germline CDR1 and CDR2 sequences are MNHEY and SMNVEV (reference sequence). The CDR3 spells CASSLLSGGQETQYF. CDR3 bases: TGTGCCAGCAGTTTACTTAGCGGGGGCCAAGAGACCCAGTACTTC.

J is TRBJ2-5 and V is TRBV19; tentatively, D is TRBD1 (6 bases). Germline V gene data show CDR1 as LNHDA and CDR2 as SQIVND (reference sequence). This CDR3 has 16 amino acids. V gave up 3 bases and J gave up 4 bases, with 18 bases separating them. The CDR3, as DNA: TGTGCCAGTAGTATTCAGGGGCCGGGATTAGGAGAGACCCAGTACTTC. Amino acid sequence: CASSIQGPGLGETQYF.